This T cell receptor (beta chain) was recovered during a study of shared clonotypes between healthy human individuals (dated by TCRdb to the early 2020s). Broadly, across the study: Three men and two women, aged 18 to 49 years, made up the cohort. Libraries were prepared and TCR repertoires were sequenced by different laboratories using diverse techniques, in order to increase sequencing depth and limit assay-specific biases. Each donor's leukapheresis produced roughly between roughly 0.85 and 9.5 billion PBMCs. To estimate repertoire size and how much clonotypes are shared between individuals, the study performed deep sequencing of blood TCR repertoires from roughly five healthy adults. The paper as a whole reports these results and caveats: Based on pairwise subsampling, the degree of clonotype sharing among donors was expected to be affected by sequencing depth. Because the study included only a small number of donors, the genetic and exposure-history diversity represented was limited. Sampling was limited to blood, and TCR repertoires in tissue likely differ from TCR repertoires in blood.

The germline V gene (reference sequence) supplies CDR1 LNHDA and CDR2 SQIVND. V drops 4 bases and J drops 0 bases, leaving 22 bases in between. Taken from cysteine to phenylalanine, the CDR3 has 18 residues. The entry retains the CDR3 DNA only, 54 bases that are in frame from base 1. In regard to this clone: Which antigen it targets is not known. Base qualities are not provided; no much larger clone lies one nucleotide away.

The donors were healthy, HIV-negative adults with no recently reported acute infections or vaccinations. All donors were Caucasian adults living in Nashville, Tennessee, USA. For unsorted samples, 90 million or so PBMCs were counted, and genomic DNA was extracted using the QIAamp DNA Blood Mini kit. Blood was obtained by leukapheresis, after which PBMCs were separated by Ficoll-Histopaque density gradient centrifugation and cryopreserved in liquid nitrogen vapor phase. TCR CDR3 regions were amplified from genomic DNA by multiplex PCR using the deep immunoSEQ assay. Extracted genomic DNA from each cell subset was spread evenly across all wells of several immunoSEQ 96-well plates, with each plate serving as a replicate. Each replicate PCR for unsorted PBMC received roughly 300 ng genomic DNA, equal to 25,000 to 30,000 T cell genomes. Ten immunoSEQ deep assay plates were used to sequence the unsorted PBMC genomic DNA. Purified libraries were quantified with a Qubit 3.0 fluorometer, sized on a Bioanalyzer 2100, and re-quantified with the KAPA Library Quantification kit. Each immunoSEQ 96-well plate was sequenced on its own single-read 150-cycle Illumina NextSeq 550 flow cell. On the study's bioinformatics: Because the immunoSEQ output held only junctional sequences and lacked quality scores, the filtering could not match the filtering applied to full-length reads. Sequences were annotated with PyIR, a Python wrapper for IgBLAST v1.9, using IMGT germline references to assign V/J genes and CDR3. Reads with weak V/J assignments (E-value above 1e-6), missing CDR3, stop codons, out-of-frame junctions, or ambiguous translated residues were removed. V3J clonotypes were defined as sequences sharing an identical inferred V gene, J gene, and CDR3 amino acid sequence. To compute the percentage overlap between repertoires, the number of shared unique clonotypes was divided by the size of the smaller repertoire. Repertoire richness was assessed with RTK rarefaction, the Chao1 estimator, and Recon v2.1 estimates of unobserved clonotypes. As stored in TCRdb, this immuneACCESS dataset retains in-frame rearrangements with V and J assigned. A fraction of the clones does not appear; measured against another copy, unresolved V genes explain less than half of the discrepancy, and the remainder lacks a known reason. The V and J calls and clone size were taken over from that table, and D and trimming were inferred from the DNA. The sample table lists 400,000 to 600,000 clones, more than 75% of them with a count of one. Together, the top ten hold less than 15% of the sample.

Material: PBMCs. The clonotype originates from a woman between 35 and 50 years old in good health. Some clones in this sample may be carry-over from other donors' samples. This receptor chain uses TRBV19 and TRBJ2-7; the D gene lacks a confident call. The CDR3 loop reads CASSTNTPLSRSSYEQYF. Here is the DNA: TGTGCCAGTAGTACCAATACCCCTTTGTCAAGGAGCTCCTACGAGCAGTACTTC.